One sample yielded the 27 T cell receptor beta chains listed below, sequenced in a study of T cells in Graves' hyperthyroidism and ophthalmopathy. TCR beta CDR3 regions were amplified from RNA. Initially, a first-round RT-PCR of the TCR CDR3 employed the HTBI primer set. Each CDR3 protein is one row after TCRdb ran MiXCR on the multiplex PCR reads. The sample yields approximately 700,000 distinct CDR3 sequences, around 17% seen once. The sequencing input was blood. Receptor source: a man aged 18-30 years with Graves' hyperthyroidism.

The chain is built from TRBV15 and TRBJ1-1; 9 bases align to TRBD1. The CDR3 extends over 15 amino acids. Looked up from germline, CDR1 is LNHNV and CDR2 is YYDKDF (reference sequence). Trimming took 1 base from V and 4 from J; bases not matched to a gene: 4. The CDR3 loop reads CATSRVGTGFTEAFF. The CDR3, as DNA: TGTGCCACCAGCAGAGTCGGGACAGGGTTCACTGAAGCTTTCTTT.

The V and J genes are TRBV19 and TRBJ1-1; tentative D call: TRBD1 (6 bases). The length of the CDR3 is 16 residues. Germline V gene sequence: CDR1 LNHDA, CDR2 SQIVND (reference sequence). V lost 3 bases and J 6 bases, leaving 20 bases between the germline ends. The CDR3 sequence is CASSILRAGAIAEAFF. The CDR3 nucleotides read TGTGCCAGTAGTATCCTGCGGGCAGGGGCGATCGCTGAAGCTTTCTTT.

CDR3 nucleotide sequence: TGTGCCAGCAGCTCACGGCCGGTCTTACTAGCGGGATACACAGATACGCAGTATTTT. Its translation: CASSSRPVLLAGYTDTQYF. The chain links TRBV7-6 to TRBJ2-3, with 10 nucleotides matching TRBD2. Per germline, CDR1 SGHVS and CDR2 FNYEAQ. This CDR3 has 19 amino acids. Losses at the gene ends were 4 bases for V and 2 bases for J; bases not matched to a gene: 15.

Ten or more counts support this clonotype. The chain links TRBV18 to TRBJ2-3; D unclear. With 3 bases removed from V and 2 bases from J, the gap between germline ends came to 9 bases. CDR1 KGHSH and CDR2 LQKENI come from the germline V gene. CDR3 length equals 14 residues. For the CDR3, the DNA is TGTGCCAGCTCACCGGGATCCTACACAGATACGCAGTATTTT. Translated: CASSPGSYTDTQYF.

The sample holds a few counts of this clonotype. The V call is TRBV19, the J call TRBJ2-7; either TRBD1 or TRBD2 may fit D (5 bases each). Between the trimmed V and J ends, which lost 4 bases and 4 bases, there was a span of 17 bases. The germline CDR1 and CDR2 sequences are LNHDA and SQIVND (reference sequence). CDR3 length equals 15 residues. The CDR3 region has the DNA TGTGCCAGTAGTAGTACCGGGACCCGCGAATACGAGCAGTACTTC. This gives the protein CASSSTGTREYEQYF.

As to this clonotype: A much larger clone lies a single base off, so this may be a read error. This chain joins TRBV27 and TRBJ2-3, with TRBD1 matching over 11 bases. The CDR3 extends over 14 amino acids. Germline-derived CDR1 and CDR2 are MNHEY and SMNVEV (reference sequence). CDR3 DNA: TGTGCCGGCAGTACCGGGACAGGGGGAGATACGCAGTATTTT. It translates to CAGSTGTGGDTQYF.

This clonotype was found a few times. The chain is built from TRBV27 and TRBJ2-2, with D unresolved. The CDR3 is 14 residues long. The germline V gene has CDR1 MNHEY and CDR2 SMNVEV (reference sequence). V lost 2 bases, J lost 6 bases, and 10 bases lay in between. CDR3 region: CASSLTALPGELFF. The CDR3, as DNA: TGTGCCAGCAGTTTAACGGCCCTCCCCGGGGAGCTGTTTTTT.

This chain joins TRBV29-1 and TRBJ1-1; a weak D match, TRBD1 (6 bases). V lost 4 bases and J 3 bases, leaving 9 bases between the germline ends. The CDR3 has 12 amino acids. The germline gives CDR1 SQVTM, CDR2 ANQGSEA. The CDR3 here is CSVGSGDTEAFF. CDR3 sequence (DNA): TGCAGCGTTGGGTCAGGGGACACTGAAGCTTTCTTT.

This clonotype has more than one count but fewer than ten. This rearrangement joins TRBV24-1 to TRBJ1-5; D remains ambiguous. Trimming removed 2 bases from V and 3 bases from J, with 10 bases in between. The germline CDR1 and CDR2 sequences are KGHDR and SFDVKD. The CDR3 runs to 15 residues. The CDR3 here is CATSDSRRVNQPQHF. The CDR3 region has the DNA TGTGCCACCAGTGATTCAAGACGGGTCAATCAGCCCCAGCATTTT.

This chain connects TRBV28 to TRBJ2-3; 9 bases agree with TRBD1. The junction had 6 bases not matched to a gene; V was cut back by 6 bases and J by 5 bases. Germline V CDR1 and CDR2: MDHEN, SYDVKM. The CDR3 runs to 14 residues. This CDR3 reads CASSRDRVRDTQYF. DNA of the CDR3: TGTGCCAGCAGCCGGGACAGGGTTAGAGATACGCAGTATTTT.

In its sample, this clonotype was seen many times. The V call is TRBV12-3 or TRBV12-4, the J call TRBJ2-1, with a weak D call TRBD2 (7 bases). Trimming cost V 2 bases and J 9 bases, with 11 bases left between them. There are 13 residues in the CDR3. CDR3 bases: TGTGCCAGCAGTTTATGGGAGGGGGGTGAGCAGTTCTTC. Its translation: CASSLWEGGEQFF.

This clonotype was seen ten or more times. This chain links TRBV6-5 with TRBJ2-7, with D possibly matching TRBD1 (5 bases). The CDR3 is 16 amino acids. The V gene's germline CDR1 is MNHEY and CDR2 SVGAGI. The ends were cut back, 0 bases at V and 1 base at J, with 13 bases in the middle. The CDR3 bases are TGTGCCAGCAGTTACTCAGGCCCCGGACAATCCTACGAGCAGTACTTC. It translates to CASSYSGPGQSYEQYF.

This clonotype was counted many times. The gene calls are TRBV20-1 and TRBJ2-7; 7 bases align to TRBD1. With 0 bases clipped from V and 5 bases from J, the junction kept 7 bases outside the gene matches. The CDR3 runs 14 residues. CDR1 is DFQATT and CDR2 is SNEGSKA in the germline V gene (reference sequence). The CDR3 region is CSARELTGSDEQYF. CDR3 coding DNA: TGCAGTGCTAGAGAACTGACAGGGAGTGACGAGCAGTACTTC.

The chain recombines TRBV29-1 with TRBJ2-1; D is uncertain. The CDR3 spans 15 residues. Trimming left V 4 bases short and J 0 bases short, with 13 bases between. In germline, CDR1 is SQVTM, CDR2 ANQGSEA. The CDR3 region has the DNA TGCAGCGTTGGTGGCGGCCACATCTCCTACAATGAGCAGTTCTTC. Amino acids: CSVGGGHISYNEQFF.

At least ten counts were recorded for this clonotype. V and J are TRBV7-6 and TRBJ2-1, with 10 bases lining up with TRBD2. V lost 6 bases and J lost 0; bases outside the gene matches: 5. CDR1 and CDR2 from the germline V gene are SGHVS and FNYEAQ. The CDR3 spans 16 residues. CDR3 loop: CASRPSGRASYNEQFF. The CDR3 DNA reads TGTGCCAGCAGGCCAAGCGGGAGGGCCTCCTACAATGAGCAGTTCTTC.

The V call is TRBV19, the J call TRBJ1-6; the D is unclear. The CDR3 is made up of 14 amino acids. Germline CDR1 is LNHDA and CDR2 is SQIVND (reference sequence). The V end was cut by 3 bases, the J end by 10 bases, with 13 bases between. In nucleotides, the CDR3 is TGTGCCAGTAGTATCCCCGTTCTGGGGTCACCCCTCCACTTT. This encodes CASSIPVLGSPLHF.

This clonotype was detected a few times. The chain employs TRBV10-3 and TRBJ2-3, with 12 positions matching TRBD2. This CDR3 has 16 residues. The V segment lost 6 bases and the J segment 8 bases; nucleotides outside the gene matches: 12. Germline V gene lookup returns CDR1 ENHRY and CDR2 SYGVKD. In DNA, the CDR3 is TGTGCCATCAGCCTCGGGACTAGCGGGTTAAAGCGTACGCAGTATTTT. Its translation is CAISLGTSGLKRTQYF.

The rearrangement joins TRBV20-1 to TRBJ2-2; 11 nucleotides agree with TRBD2. Trimming took 3 bases from V and 7 from J; bases not matched to a gene: 7. Germline V lookup: CDR1 DFQATT, CDR2 SNEGSKA (reference sequence). The CDR3 extends over 15 amino acids. The DNA of the CDR3 is TGCAGTGCTAGTGTAGCGGGAGGGCCTGGCGGGGAGCTGTTTTTT. Translating gives CSASVAGGPGGELFF.

The rearrangement joins TRBV7-2 to TRBJ1-5; D may be TRBD1 (6 bases). CDR1 is SGHTA, CDR2 FQGNSA, per germline. Trimming took off 1 base at V and 4 bases at J, with 11 bases between the two ends. This CDR3 has 15 amino acids. The DNA for the CDR3 is TGTGCCAGCAGCTTAGTGGGGGGCCTTAATCAGCCCCAGCATTTT. The encoded protein is CASSLVGGLNQPQHF.

This clonotype was observed many times. V and J are TRBV6-2 or TRBV6-3 and TRBJ2-5, with 13 positions matching TRBD2. Per germline, CDR1 MNHEY and CDR2 SVGEGT. This CDR3 has 17 amino acids. After removal of 5 bases from V and 2 bases from J, the junction contained 8 bases not matched to a gene. CDR3 in DNA: TGTGCCAGCAGTCGCAGACTAGCGGGAGGAACTCAAGAGACCCAGTACTTC. This gives the protein CASSRRLAGGTQETQYF.

In its sample, this clonotype was seen a few times. CDR3 nucleotide sequence: TGTGCCTGGAGTCAGGGCTACTTCGAGGCCAACGTCCTGACTTTC. Its translation: CAWSQGYFEANVLTF. The V and J genes are TRBV30 and TRBJ2-6, with D possibly matching TRBD1 (5 bases). V gave up 2 bases and J gave up 6 bases, with 14 bases separating them. The CDR3 length is 15 residues. Germline loops: CDR1 GTSNPN, CDR2 SVGIG (reference sequence).

The chain has TRBV4-3 and TRBJ1-2; D is unclear. The CDR3 extends over 15 amino acids. Germline-derived CDR1 and CDR2 are LGHNA and YSLEER. V was shortened by 1 base and J by 2 bases, with 11 bases between the two germline ends. The CDR3 region is CASSQGEEYNYGYTF. CDR3 bases: TGCGCCAGCAGCCAAGGGGAGGAATACAACTATGGCTACACCTTC.

This rearrangement joins TRBV12-3 or TRBV12-4 to TRBJ2-7, with TRBD1 matching 7 bases. The ends lost 5 bases at V and 5 bases at J; junction bases unmatched: 3. The CDR3 is 12 residues long. CDR3: CASSQGENEQYF. The CDR3 nucleotides are TGTGCCAGCAGTCAGGGGGAGAACGAGCAGTACTTC.

There are a few counts of this clonotype. This sequence joins TRBV24-1 and TRBJ2-3; 9 nucleotides agree with TRBD2. The trim removed 6 bases at V and 2 bases at J, leaving 2 bases unmatched. There are 14 residues in the CDR3. CDR1 KGHDR and CDR2 SFDVKD come from the germline V gene. Written as DNA, the CDR3 is TGTGCCACCAGTCTAGCGGGAAACACAGATACGCAGTATTTT. Translation: CATSLAGNTDTQYF.

In its sample, this clonotype was seen many times. J is TRBJ2-2 and V is TRBV2; either TRBD1 or TRBD2 may fit D (6 bases each). Trimming stripped 4 bases from V and 3 bases from J, with 12 bases between. There are 15 residues in the CDR3. Per the germline V gene, CDR1 is SNHLY and CDR2 is FYNNEI. The CDR3 bases are TGTGCCAGCAGTGTGAGGGGGGCTTACACCGGGGAGCTGTTTTTT. Protein: CASSVRGAYTGELFF. Full variable domain (outside the CDR3, taken from reference TRBV2 and TRBJ2-2): EPEVTQTPSHQVTQMGQEVILRCVPISNHLYFYWYRQILGQKVEFLVSFYNNEISEKSEIFDDQFSVERPDGSNFTLKIRSTKLEDSAMYFCASSVRGAYTGELFFGEGSRLTVL.

The chain employs TRBV20-1 and TRBJ2-5; 7 bases are shared with TRBD2. The V gene end was trimmed by 6 bases and the J gene end by 2 bases; junction bases not matched to a gene: 6. The CDR3 consists of 13 residues. Germline V lookup: CDR1 DFQATT, CDR2 SNEGSKA (reference sequence). This CDR3 reads CSASLAYQETQYF. As DNA, the CDR3 is TGCAGTGCCTCACTAGCGTATCAAGAGACCCAGTACTTC.

This clonotype was seen many times. The rearrangement uses TRBV6-1 and TRBJ2-7; 8 bases match TRBD1. Germline V gene sequence: CDR1 MNHNS, CDR2 SASEGT. The CDR3 consists of 17 residues. V trimming: 6 bases; J trimming: 1 base; junction bases outside the gene matches: 14. CDR3 sequence reads: CASRRAPGTGGSYEQYF. For the CDR3, the DNA is TGTGCCAGCAGGCGCGCCCCCGGGACAGGAGGATCCTACGAGCAGTACTTC.